This is a list of T cell receptor beta chains from one sample in a study of blood T cells in healthy people across ages. Each CDR3 protein is one row after TCRdb ran MiXCR on the 5' RACE reads. The sample has over 450,000 distinct CDR3 sequences, around 24% seen once. Another study also made use of these data, one on T cells of mothers and their children.

Material: blood. The origin of the receptors is a boy between 10 and 17 years old in good health. The CDR3 runs from the conserved cysteine through the conserved F or W. Fields, in order: J gene, D gene, V gene, clone size, CDR3 protein. The D gene is left open where the match is weak. Not every row has a clone size; where given, it reads once, few, many or a size class.

>TRBJ2-6|TRBD1|TRBV20-1|few
CSAKQGAGGANVLTF
>TRBJ2-2|.|TRBV5-4|.
CASSLAKGGGARTGELFF
>TRBJ2-2|TRBD1|TRBV2|.
CASSPGQGGTGELFF
>TRBJ1-4|.|TRBV7-9|few
CASSSSGVLGEKLFF
>TRBJ1-2|.|TRBV11-1|few
CASSSSPSGYTF
>TRBJ2-3|.|TRBV13|.
CVSSSYNTDTQYF
>TRBJ2-3|.|TRBV18|.
CASSPPLAGRADTQYF
>TRBJ2-3|TRBD1|TRBV29-1|.
CSGINRDRPTDTQYF
>TRBJ2-7|TRBD1|TRBV28|.
CASLGQGPYEQYF
>.|TRBD2|TRBV3-1|.
CASSQDSRAAGGIDEQFF
>.|TRBD2|TRBV27|.
CASSWAGGNNEQFF
>TRBJ2-5|.|TRBV20-1|.
CSARETRRYDETQYF
>TRBJ2-5|.|TRBV10-3|.
CAISDPAETQYF
>TRBJ2-1|TRBD2|TRBV6-5|few
CASSYRGTSGRLPYNEQFF
>TRBJ2-7|.|TRBV9|.
CASSSPAGAHEQYF
>TRBJ1-2|.|TRBV5-1|.
CASSWDIRAGTYGYTF
>TRBJ2-7|.|TRBV6-5|.
CAISYNGTSYEQYF
>TRBJ1-3|.|TRBV29-1|.
CSVVQQTSGNTIYF
>TRBJ2-3|.|TRBV24-1|many
CATSEPSGGESGFTDTQYF
>TRBJ2-4|TRBD1|TRBV28|.
CVSSSGTGAGNIQYF
>TRBJ1-4|.|TRBV2|.
CASSDMYREEEKLFF
>TRBJ2-3|TRBD2|TRBV12-3/TRBV12-4|.
CASSSVAGAITDTQYF
>TRBJ1-4|.|TRBV3-1|.
CASSPRQGVPSTNEKLFF
>TRBJ2-3|.|TRBV11-2|.
CASSVQARSTDTQYF
>TRBJ2-1|TRBD2|TRBV29-1|few
CSVVHLGLAVYNEQFF
>TRBJ2-3|.|TRBV29-1|.
CSGDAGAPDTQYF
>TRBJ1-1|TRBD1|TRBV6-1|few
CASSTRTGAMDTEVFF
>TRBJ2-5|TRBD1|TRBV28|many
CASSSIPDRGYQETQYF
>TRBJ1-2|.|TRBV15|few
CATSREVSRVGYTF
>TRBJ2-2|.|TRBV29-1|.
CSVEQKNSGELFF
>TRBJ2-6|TRBD1|TRBV7-9|.
CASSRTNSRGPSSGANVLTF
>TRBJ1-1|.|TRBV20-1|.
CSAREHINTEAFF
>TRBJ2-4|.|TRBV12-5|.
CAQGTAKNIQYF
>TRBJ2-3|TRBD2|TRBV7-9|.
CASSPRTSGRTDTQYF
>TRBJ2-7|.|TRBV20-1|.
CSARLPRQTNPSYEQYF
>TRBJ1-2|.|TRBV29-1|few
CSVWGGVGYGYTF
>TRBJ1-3|.|TRBV4-3|few
CASSQDQNAGNTIYF
>TRBJ2-5|.|TRBV6-6|many
CASSLRAQETQYF
>TRBJ1-2|.|TRBV7-9|few
CASSRDYGYTF
>.|.|TRBV28|few
CASSFSGADEQFF
>TRBJ2-1|TRBD2|TRBV20-1|.
CSARDQRGYNEQFF
>.|TRBD2|TRBV28|.
CASREGSYEQYF
>TRBJ2-6|.|TRBV7-9|.
CASTNRGSGANVLTF
>TRBJ2-5|TRBD2|TRBV7-2|few
CASSLVLAPGGQYF
>TRBJ2-5|.|TRBV7-9|.
CASSLELQETQYF
>TRBJ2-5|.|TRBV19|few
CASSMGGRKETQYF
>TRBJ2-4|TRBD1|TRBV3-1|many
CASSHGGTGVMRIQYF
>.|TRBD1|TRBV29-1|few
CSVVVSGTAPTGEQFF
>TRBJ2-5|TRBD1|TRBV20-1|.
CSAPRGQGQETQYF
>TRBJ2-5|TRBD2|TRBV20-1|few
CSARAGLAGVETQYF
>TRBJ2-3|TRBD2|TRBV29-1|.
CSVTPSGRMDTQYF
>TRBJ2-7|TRBD1|TRBV4-2|few
CASSQDSSRTGEQYF
>TRBJ2-5|.|TRBV7-2|.
CASSREGLIQETQYF